A selection of T cell receptor beta chains follows, all from one sample in a study of blood T cell repertoires in COVID-19. Profiled with immunoSEQ multiplex PCR; TCRdb holds only in-frame clones, not every one. The sample records some 250,000 clones, around 85% being singletons. The sequencing sample was made of peripheral blood. The source of these receptors is a woman under 40 with COVID-19, enrolled during active disease. Each CDR3 is given with its conserved first and last residue. A D gene is named only where the DNA matches it firmly. Size is omitted from some rows. Given values are once, few, many or a class for expanded clones.

v_call	d_call	clone_size	j_call	cdr3_length	cdr3_nt	cdr3_aa
TRBV6-5	NA	NA	TRBJ2-4	14	TGTGCCAGCAGTTACTCGGGCAGCAAAAACATTCAGTACTTC	CASSYSGSKNIQYF
TRBV28	NA	NA	TRBJ2-7	11	TGTGCCAGCGGGACTCACTACGAGCAGTACTTC	CASGTHYEQYF
TRBV27	TRBD2	once	TRBJ2-3	15	TGTGCCAGCAGTCCGACTAGCGGGGGGCCAGATACGCAGTATTTT	CASSPTSGGPDTQYF
TRBV10-3	TRBD1	NA	TRBJ2-7	15	TGTGCCATCAGTGCCGGACAGGGGGGACGCTACGAGCAGTACTTC	CAISAGQGGRYEQYF
TRBV9	NA	few	TRBJ2-7	15	TGTGCCAGCAGCGTAGGAGGGGGGGACTACTACGAGCAGTACTTC	CASSVGGGDYYEQYF
TRBV11-2	TRBD1	NA	TRBJ1-4	15	TGTGCCAGCAGCTCCCCCGGGACAGATAATGAAAAACTGTTTTTT	CASSSPGTDNEKLFF
TRBV19	NA	NA	TRBJ1-5	17	TGTGCCAGTAGTATCCCCCCTTCGAGCGGGGAAAGTCAGCCCCAGCATTTT	CASSIPPSSGESQPQHF
TRBV20-1	NA	NA	TRBJ2-4	11	TGCAGTTCGGTTCTGGAAAACATTCAGTACTTC	CSSVLENIQYF
TRBV19	TRBD1	NA	TRBJ1-5	15	TGTGCCAGTAGTCTCACAGGGGGCTTCAGTCAGCCCCAGCATTTT	CASSLTGGFSQPQHF
TRBV9	NA	NA	TRBJ1-1	13	TGTGCCAGCAGCTCTAGCCCGAACACTGAAGCTTTCTTT	CASSSSPNTEAFF
TRBV5-1	TRBD2	NA	TRBJ2-7	17	TGCGCCAGCAGCTTGACTAGCGGGGGGGTTAAGTCCTACGAGCAGTACTTC	CASSLTSGGVKSYEQYF
TRBV10-2	NA	NA	TRBJ1-4	14	TGCGCCAGCAGTGAGTCGCTCAGCAGCGGAAAACTGTTTTTT	CASSESLSSGKLFF
TRBV6-5	NA	NA	TRBJ2-7	10	TGTGCCATAGACTCCTACGAGCAGTACTTC	CAIDSYEQYF
TRBV5-1	NA	NA	TRBJ2-5	13	TGCGCCAGCAGCTCAGGGCCCCAAGAGACCCAGTACTTC	CASSSGPQETQYF
TRBV5-8	NA	few	TRBJ2-2	15	TGTGCCAGCCCGACGGGACTTCTTGTTTTCGGGGAGCTGTTTTTT	CASPTGLLVFGELFF
TRBV19	NA	NA	TRBJ1-6	14	TGTGCCAGTACCCCGGGATTAAATAATTCACCCCTCCACTTT	CASTPGLNNSPLHF
TRBV7-8	TRBD1	NA	TRBJ2-1	17	TGTGCCAGCAGCTTAGTACAAGGGACAGGTTGGCACAATGAGCAGTTCTTC	CASSLVQGTGWHNEQFF
TRBV16	NA	NA	TRBJ2-3	16	TGTGCCAGCAGCCCCCAGGCGGGACTGACCACAGATACGCAGTATTTT	CASSPQAGLTTDTQYF
TRBV2	TRBD1	NA	TRBJ2-7	15	TGTGCCAGCAGTCACCCGGGACAGAGCTCCTACGAGCAGTACTTC	CASSHPGQSSYEQYF
TRBV24-1	NA	once	TRBJ1-2	14	TGTGCCACCAGTGTCCAAAGGCAGGTCTATGGCTACACCTTC	CATSVQRQVYGYTF
TRBV27	TRBD1	NA	TRBJ1-2	14	TGTGCCAGCAGTAGACAGGGGGGGTTGGGAGGCTACACCTTC	CASSRQGGLGGYTF
TRBV5-4	NA	NA	TRBJ2-3	14	TGTGCCAGCAGCTTGACTATCGACACAGATACGCAGTATTTT	CASSLTIDTDTQYF
TRBV7-8	NA	NA	TRBJ1-4	13	TGTGCCAGCAGCTTAGACACAAATGAAAAACTGTTTTTT	CASSLDTNEKLFF
TRBV6-5	TRBD2	NA	TRBJ2-1	16	TGTGCCAGCAGTTTATTAGCGGGGGGATATGGCAATGAGCAGTTCTTC	CASSLLAGGYGNEQFF
TRBV6-5	NA	NA	TRBJ1-5	15	TGTGCCAGCAGTTACTCAGGAGGGGTCGGGCAGCCCCAGCATTTT	CASSYSGGVGQPQHF
TRBV10-3	NA	NA	TRBJ2-5	13	TGTGCCATCAGCGGGAACAGGGAAGAGACCCAGTACTTC	CAISGNREETQYF
TRBV6-5	TRBD1	NA	TRBJ2-1	15	TGTGCCAGCAGTCCGGACAGGGCGTCCTACAATGAGCAGTTCTTC	CASSPDRASYNEQFF
TRBV18	TRBD1	few	TRBJ1-2	16	TGTGCCAGCTCACCACGAGGGACAGGGGTGCGCTATGGCTACACCTTC	CASSPRGTGVRYGYTF
TRBV5-6	NA	NA	TRBJ1-2	15	TGTGCCAGCTCCCTGTGGGGGGGCTTAACGCATGGCTACACCTTC	CASSLWGGLTHGYTF
TRBV11-3	NA	NA	TRBJ2-7	12	TGTGCCAGCAGCCCCAACTCCTACGAGCAGTACTTC	CASSPNSYEQYF